The 32 T cell receptor beta chains in this list originate from one sample, sequenced in a study of identical twins. TCRdb recomputed calls from the 5' RACE reads with MiXCR, one row per CDR3 protein. The table records 1.5 million to 2 million distinct CDR3 sequences, roughly a third of them present only once. What was sequenced was cord blood. All receptors derive from a newborn girl in good health.

This clonotype has just a few counts. This sequence joins TRBV12-3 or TRBV12-4 and TRBJ2-4; D gene ambiguous. This CDR3 spans 13 amino acids. The ends were cut back, 2 bases at V and 13 bases at J, with 15 bases in the middle. CDR3 coding DNA: TGTGCCAGCAGTTTAAGGTCTACTACTGTGCAGTACTTC. Its translation is CASSLRSTTVQYF.

This sequence joins TRBV5-1 and TRBJ2-5; 8 bases are shared with TRBD2. Looked up from germline, CDR1 is SGHRS and CDR2 is YFSETQ. The CDR3 runs to 15 residues. V shed 4 bases and J 0 bases; nucleotides not matched to a gene: 5. Here the CDR3 reads CASSLSAGDQETQYF. CDR3 sequence (DNA): TGCGCCAGCAGCCTCTCAGCGGGGGACCAAGAGACCCAGTACTTC.

This clonotype was seen repeatedly, ten times or more. This sequence joins TRBV10-3 and TRBJ2-7; 9 positions match TRBD2. Germline-derived CDR1 and CDR2 are ENHRY and SYGVKD. The CDR3 runs 14 residues. Trimming removed 4 bases from V and 7 bases from J; junction bases left unmatched: 8. CDR3 loop: CAISAASGIAEQYF. CDR3 coding DNA: TGTGCCATCAGTGCGGCTAGCGGGATAGCGGAGCAGTACTTC.

This clonotype turned up a few times. The CDR3 reads CASSRGDRGMTEAFF. CDR3 sequence (DNA): TGTGCCAGCAGTCGTGGGGACAGGGGAATGACTGAAGCTTTCTTT. The J gene is TRBJ1-1, the V gene TRBV27; 10 bases fit TRBD1. Germline CDR1 is MNHEY and CDR2 is SMNVEV (reference sequence). V shed 5 bases and J 5 bases; nucleotides not matched to a gene: 8. The CDR3 extends over 15 amino acids.

This clonotype appeared a few times. The chain joins TRBV12-3 or TRBV12-4 to TRBJ2-1; D uncertain. The CDR3 has 15 residues. Trimming removed 1 base at V and 3 bases at J, with 10 bases between. For the CDR3, the DNA is TGTGCCAGCAGTTTAGGACTTGACCTCTACAATGAGCAGTTCTTC. This gives the protein CASSLGLDLYNEQFF.

This chain connects TRBV12-3 or TRBV12-4 to TRBJ2-2; D possibly corresponds to TRBD2 (5 bases). The CDR3 totals 13 residues. The V end lost 4 bases, the J end lost 7 bases, and 10 bases lay between the germline ends. The CDR3 nucleotides are TGTGCCAGCAGTTCAACTAGGCACGGGGAGCTGTTTTTT. It specifies CASSSTRHGELFF.

The chain carries TRBV5-1 and TRBJ1-2; no clear D. Germline V CDR1 and CDR2: SGHRS, YFSETQ. There are 14 residues in the CDR3. Trimming pared 0 bases from V and 4 bases from J, leaving 10 bases between. CDR3 sequence: CASSLVPNLYGYTF. DNA of the CDR3: TGCGCCAGCAGCTTGGTCCCGAATCTCTATGGCTACACCTTC.

The V call is TRBV6-1, the J call TRBJ1-2; D remains unclear. CDR3 size: 14 residues. Per germline, CDR1 MNHNS and CDR2 SASEGT. V was cut by 2 bases and J by 3 bases, with 10 bases left in between. CDR3: CASSEHMADYGYTF. CDR3 nucleotides: TGTGCCAGCAGTGAACATATGGCGGACTATGGCTACACCTTC.

The chain uses TRBV29-1 and TRBJ2-1; 15 bases agree with TRBD2. The J call is in doubt because the DNA end fits TRBJ2-7 better. Per the germline V gene, CDR1 is SQVTM and CDR2 is ANQGSEA. The CDR3 length is 16 residues. The CDR3 sequence: CSRGLAGGPSYNEQYF. The CDR3 DNA follows: TGCAGCCGGGGACTAGCGGGAGGACCCTCCTACAATGAGCAGTACTTC.

This clonotype was seen a few times. This chain links TRBV20-1 with TRBJ2-5; 9 positions match TRBD2. The DNA end is more similar to TRBJ2-7, so the J call may be wrong. Germline CDR1 reads DFQATT; CDR2 reads SNEGSKA (reference sequence). The CDR3 is 14 amino acids. In DNA, the CDR3 is TGCAGTGCTCCCCTGGGACTAGCCCTCTACGAGCAGTACTTC. Protein product: CSAPLGLALYEQYF.

V and J are TRBV5-1 and TRBJ1-6; 7 bases are shared with TRBD1. This CDR3 has 13 residues. Germline CDR1 SGHRS, CDR2 YFSETQ. The junction had 5 bases not matched to a gene; V was cut back by 6 bases and J by 8 bases. The CDR3 coding sequence is TGCGCCAGCACCGACAGGGAGGATTCACCCCTCCACTTT. Translating gives CASTDREDSPLHF.

The chain links TRBV24-1 to TRBJ2-1, with 8 bases matching TRBD1. The CDR3 runs 17 residues. CDR1 KGHDR and CDR2 SFDVKD come from the germline V gene. V shed 3 bases, J shed 0 bases, and the junction held 6 bases outside the gene matches. The CDR3 sequence is CATSDGSGTGSYNEQFF. CDR3 DNA: TGTGCCACCAGTGATGGATCCGGGACAGGCTCCTACAATGAGCAGTTCTTC.

The chain uses TRBV30 and TRBJ1-1; perhaps TRBD1 as D (6 bases). CDR3 size: 13 residues. In germline, CDR1 is GTSNPN, CDR2 SVGIG (reference sequence). The V gene lost 1 base and the J gene lost 4 bases, with 10 bases spanning the gap. CDR3 DNA: TGTGCCTGGAGTGCCCAGGGGAGCACTGAAGCTTTCTTT. Translated, it gives CAWSAQGSTEAFF.

CDR3 sequence: CASSLAHQRGPNTEAFF. The CDR3 DNA reads TGTGCCAGCAGCTTAGCGCATCAGAGGGGCCCGAACACTGAAGCTTTCTTT. The V gene is TRBV7-9, the J gene TRBJ1-1, with D tentatively TRBD1 (5 bases). Looked up from germline, CDR1 is SEHNR and CDR2 is FQNEAQ (reference sequence). Trimming shortened V by 0 bases and J by 1 base, and 15 bases separated the two germline ends. The CDR3 has 17 amino acids.

This clonotype was counted between two and nine times. The chain recombines TRBV18 with TRBJ2-7; 8 bases are a match to TRBD1. Trimming at V came to 3 bases and at J to 1 base, leaving 2 bases not matched to a gene. Germline values: CDR1 KGHSH, CDR2 LQKENI. The length of the CDR3 is 14 residues. CDR3 amino acids: CASSPDRDSYEQYF. In nucleotides, the CDR3 is TGTGCCAGCTCACCGGACAGGGATTCCTACGAGCAGTACTTC.

The chain employs TRBV7-2 and TRBJ2-4; D is undetermined. The V and J ends lost 1 base and 13 bases respectively, with 14 bases between them. The germline CDR1 and CDR2 sequences are SGHTA and FQGNSA. The CDR3 runs 13 residues. The CDR3 protein is CASSLEMELKQYF. The CDR3 bases are TGTGCCAGCAGCTTAGAAATGGAGCTCAAGCAGTACTTC.

The chain couples TRBV6-5 to TRBJ2-7, with D perhaps TRBD2 (6 bases). The length of the CDR3 is 15 residues. Trimming shortened V by 2 bases and J by 7 bases, and 18 bases separated the two germline ends. Germline V gives CDR1 MNHEY, CDR2 SVGAGI. CDR3 in DNA: TGTGCCAGCAGTTACGCGGGGACTGGGCTCAATGAGCAGTACTTC. Residues: CASSYAGTGLNEQYF.

This sequence joins TRBV13 and TRBJ2-5; D gene ambiguous. V lost 2 bases and J lost 4, with 11 bases in between. Germline CDR1 is PRHDT and CDR2 is FYEKMQ (reference sequence). This CDR3 region has 14 residues. The DNA of the CDR3 is TGTGCCAGCAGCTTACGTACGACCCTAGAGACCCAGTACTTC. Translating it yields CASSLRTTLETQYF.

This rearrangement joins TRBV18 to TRBJ2-5; 11 positions match TRBD2. Gene TRBJ2-7 matches the end of the DNA better, so the J call may be wrong. Germline V gives CDR1 KGHSH, CDR2 LQKENI. The CDR3 totals 16 residues. The CDR3 sequence is CASSPLVAGGKNEQYF. The CDR3 nucleotides are TGTGCCAGCTCACCACTAGTAGCGGGGGGGAAAAACGAGCAGTACTTC.

About this clonotype itself: No conserved phenylalanine or tryptophan is present at the end of the CDR3, so a read error is the likely explanation. The rearrangement joins TRBV5-4 to TRBJ2-5; weak D call: TRBD2 (6 bases). Trimming pared 1 base from V and 3 bases from J, leaving 10 bases between. Germline V lookup: CDR1 SGHNT, CDR2 YYREEE (reference sequence). This CDR3 spans 14 amino acids. For the CDR3, the DNA is TGTGCCAGCAGCTTGAGGCGGGAAGAAGAGACCCAGTACTAC. Amino acid sequence: CASSLRREEETQYY.

The V gene is TRBV2, the J gene TRBJ2-7, with 11 positions matching TRBD2. V was pared by 8 bases and J by 4 bases, with 4 bases of the junction left unmatched. From germline, CDR1 is SNHLY and CDR2 FYNNEI. There are 13 residues in the CDR3. This chain's CDR3 is CASQTSGVYEQYF. Here the CDR3 DNA reads TGTGCCAGCCAGACTAGCGGGGTATACGAGCAGTACTTC. The entire variable domain, with the rest obtained from reference TRBV2 and TRBJ2-7, is as follows: EPEVTQTPSHQVTQMGQEVILRCVPISNHLYFYWYRQILGQKVEFLVSFYNNEISEKSEIFDDQFSVERPDGSNFTLKIRSTKLEDSAMYFCASQTSGVYEQYFGPGTRLTVT.

The table lists this clonotype with a few counts. The rearrangement joins TRBV5-6 to TRBJ1-5; D is unresolved. The CDR3 covers 16 residues. Germline CDR1 is SGHDT and CDR2 is YYEEEE. The germline V and J ends were trimmed by 1 base and 3 bases, with 14 bases remaining between them. CDR3 bases: TGTGCCAGCAGCTTGTCCAAAAGGACGGCCAATCAGCCCCAGCATTTT. It codes for CASSLSKRTANQPQHF.

The chain combines TRBV7-2 with TRBJ1-6, with 7 bases that match TRBD1. V was pared by 2 bases and J by 9 bases, with 4 bases of the junction left unmatched. This CDR3 is 14 amino acids long. Germline-derived CDR1 and CDR2 are SGHTA and FQGNSA. Here the CDR3 DNA reads TGTGCCAGCAGCTTACAGGGGGAGAGTTCACCCCTCCACTTT. Translation: CASSLQGESSPLHF.

This clonotype showed up just a few times. The V and J genes are TRBV2 and TRBJ1-1; TRBD1 agrees at 7 bases. V trimming: 7 bases; J trimming: 0 bases; junction bases outside the gene matches: 20. The CDR3 has 19 amino acids. Germline CDR1 and CDR2: SNHLY and FYNNEI. The CDR3 sequence is CASTVPMLGGRGMNTEAFF. The CDR3 DNA reads as TGTGCCAGCACCGTCCCCATGCTAGGGGGCCGCGGAATGAACACTGAAGCTTTCTTT.

The chain recombines TRBV12-3 or TRBV12-4 with TRBJ2-7, with 7 bases that match TRBD2. This CDR3 contains 16 residues. Germline trimming cut 3 bases from V and 1 base from J; bases unmatched to any gene: 9. The DNA for the CDR3 is TGTGCCAGCAGTTTCCCATCGGGGGGAGGGTCCTACGAGCAGTACTTC. Translation: CASSFPSGGGSYEQYF.

In nucleotides, the CDR3 is TGTGCCAGCAGCTTTAGCGGGAAAAGCTCCTACGAGCAGTACTTC. Amino acid sequence: CASSFSGKSSYEQYF. J is TRBJ2-7 and V is TRBV7-2, with TRBD2 matching 8 bases. With 3 bases clipped from V and 0 bases from J, the junction kept 4 bases outside the gene matches. The CDR3 runs 15 residues. Germline V gene data show CDR1 as SGHTA and CDR2 as FQGNSA.

This clonotype was counted at least ten times. CDR3 DNA sequence: TGCAGCGTTGTCAAAGGGGGCACAGATACGCAGTATTTT. This codes for CSVVKGGTDTQYF. This chain connects TRBV29-1 to TRBJ2-3; D may be TRBD1 (5 bases). Germline CDR1 SQVTM, CDR2 ANQGSEA. Trimming took off 4 bases at V and 1 base at J, with 9 bases between the two ends. The CDR3 covers 13 residues.

In this sample, this clonotype turned up a few times. The rearrangement links TRBV14 to TRBJ2-1, with a possible D match to TRBD1 (6 bases). In germline, CDR1 is SGHDN, CDR2 FVKESK. The CDR3 covers 16 residues. V dropped 4 bases and J dropped 4 bases, with 17 bases sitting between them. The CDR3 is CASSLLGATPYNEQFF. In nucleotides, the CDR3 is TGTGCCAGCAGCCTCTTGGGGGCTACCCCGTACAATGAGCAGTTCTTC.

V usage is TRBV19 and J usage is TRBJ2-5; D gene unclear. V was pared by 11 bases and J by 1 base, with 17 bases between. The germline gives CDR1 LNHDA, CDR2 SQIVND (reference sequence). The CDR3 is made up of 14 amino acids. For the CDR3, the DNA is TGTGCCGGGGAAAGGATAAGGCTCCAAGAGACCCAGTACTTC. Protein product: CAGERIRLQETQYF.

This clonotype was detected many times. This chain connects TRBV27 to TRBJ2-3; perhaps D is TRBD1 or TRBD2 (6 bases each). Looked up from germline, CDR1 is MNHEY and CDR2 is SMNVEV (reference sequence). V dropped 8 bases and J dropped 4 bases, with 13 bases sitting between them. The length of the CDR3 is 13 residues. For the CDR3, the DNA is TGTGCCAGCGGATGGGGGGCAGCAGATACGCAGTATTTT. Its translation: CASGWGAADTQYF.

CDR3 sequence: CSARDGTGGGNQPQHF. DNA for the CDR3: TGCAGTGCTAGAGATGGGACAGGTGGAGGCAATCAGCCCCAGCATTTT. V and J are TRBV20-1 and TRBJ1-5; TRBD1 aligns across 8 bases. Germline V gene sequence: CDR1 DFQATT, CDR2 SNEGSKA (reference sequence). The CDR3 loop spans 16 amino acids. Trimming at V came to 0 bases and at J to 2 bases, leaving 6 bases not matched to a gene.

The chain joins TRBV12-3 or TRBV12-4 to TRBJ2-1, with unresolved D. This CDR3 spans 13 amino acids. V lost 5 bases and J lost 3, with 8 bases in between. CDR3 coding DNA: TGTGCCAGCAGTCCTCCGAACTACAATGAGCAGTTCTTC. Translated, it gives CASSPPNYNEQFF.